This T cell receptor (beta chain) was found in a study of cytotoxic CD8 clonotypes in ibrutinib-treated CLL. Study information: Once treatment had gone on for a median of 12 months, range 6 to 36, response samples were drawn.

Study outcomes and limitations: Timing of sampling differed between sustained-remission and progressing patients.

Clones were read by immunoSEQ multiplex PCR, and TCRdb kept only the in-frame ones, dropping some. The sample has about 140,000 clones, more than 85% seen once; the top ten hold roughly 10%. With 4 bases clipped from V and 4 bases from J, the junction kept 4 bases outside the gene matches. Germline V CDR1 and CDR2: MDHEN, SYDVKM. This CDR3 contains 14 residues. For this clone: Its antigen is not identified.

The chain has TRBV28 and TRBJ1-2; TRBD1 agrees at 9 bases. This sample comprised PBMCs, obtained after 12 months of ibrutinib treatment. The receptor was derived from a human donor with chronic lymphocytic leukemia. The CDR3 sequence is CASSSGQGGYGYTF. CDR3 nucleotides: TGTGCCAGCAGTTCGGGACAGGGTGGCTATGGCTACACCTTC.